This TCR beta chain was sequenced in a study of blood T cell repertoires in COVID-19 (TCRdb year 2020). A note on the overall study: Samples from collaborators originated in the United States, Italy and Spain and spanned both the acute and convalescent phases of COVID-19. The repertoires were made available in a free public database intended to serve as a resource for research on the immune response to SARS-CoV-2. A de-identified subject ID, COVID-19 status, age in years and sex were almost always included in the sample metadata. Where available, HLA class I and class II types were obtained from metadata supplied by the sample provider rather than from assay-based typing. The prospective study material was composed of cDNA or gDNA derived from T cells, B-cell-depleted T cells, or PBMCs. The samples were drawn from two sources: the first 160 participants of the ongoing ImmuneRACE study, and over 1,000 subjects contributed by 6 global collaborators. Subjects who had been exposed to COVID-19, were actively infected with it, or had recovered from it provided the deeply sampled blood TCRbeta repertoires that made up the dataset. Study-wide conclusions, independent of this receptor: The quantity of clinical and demographic metadata differed by source and by participant and was supplied without curation.

In Seattle, one collaborating source enrolled patients while the infection was active and tracked those patients longitudinally over the course of disease. Collaborating institutions collected whole blood in K2EDTA tubes following their own protocols. Collaborator samples were shipped for TCRbeta analysis as frozen whole blood, isolated PBMCs, or DNA extracted from either sample type. From V the trimming removes 5 bases and from J it removes 0 bases, while the gene matches leave 5 bases of the junction unaccounted for. From the cysteine up to the phenylalanine, the CDR3 has a length of 16 residues. Only the CDR3 DNA is retained, 48 bases long and in frame from the first base. CDR1 SGHRS and CDR2 YFSETQ are derived from the germline V gene. This clone was seen a few times. Its cognate antigen has yet to be identified. Per-nucleotide qualities are absent, and no much larger clonotype sits a single base away.

The immunoSEQ Assay, a bias-controlled multiplex PCR, was used to amplify TCRbeta CDR3 regions from genomic DNA. For the original study's pipeline: The number of nucleated cells in each sample was estimated from the amplification of reference gene primers within the assay. To quantify the absolute abundance of each unique TCRbeta CDR3 rearrangement, sequence reads were collapsed and filtered. For each sample, productive Simpson clonality was calculated as the square root of Simpson's diversity index over productive rearrangements. TCRdb mirrors the immuneACCESS table, restricted to in-frame sequences. Some clones are absent from its copies; in checked studies, under half trace to an unresolved V gene, and the reason for the others is unknown. D and trimming were read from the DNA, whereas the V and J calls and clone size are those reported in that table. This sample holds approximately 320,000 clones; around nine tenths were observed only once. The ten largest clonotypes hold over 8.5% of the sample.

This receptor was obtained from a woman aged 30 to 39 with COVID-19, enrolled during active disease. The chain employs TRBV5-1 and TRBJ1-6; 7 bases in the middle match TRBD1. Sequenced: peripheral blood. The CDR3 sequence is CASRPGQSSYNSPLHF. The DNA is TGCGCCAGCAGGCCGGGACAGAGCTCCTATAATTCACCCCTCCACTTT.